The table lists the clone carrying this T cell receptor beta chain with a few counts. This specimen belongs to a study of T cells in Graves' hyperthyroidism and ophthalmopathy. V lost 4 bases, J lost 7 bases, and 10 bases lay in between. The germline V gene has CDR1 LGHDT and CDR2 YNNKEL (reference sequence). The CDR3 loop spans 13 amino acids. Uncontrolled infection, other autoimmune disease, pregnancy or lactation disqualified patients from enrolment. A 10 ml volume of fresh peripheral blood provided the PBMCs. RNA transcripts yielded amplified TCR beta CDR3 regions. The HTBI set primed first-round TCR CDR3 RT-PCR. TCRdb fed the multiplex PCR reads into MiXCR, producing one record per CDR3 protein. The data hold 350,000 to 400,000 distinct CDR3 sequences, with 15% observed a single time.

The source material was blood. The TCR originated in a woman younger than 45 with Graves' hyperthyroidism. This rearrangement joins TRBV3-1 to TRBJ1-4; perhaps TRBD1 as D (5 bases). CDR3 bases: TGTGCCAGCAGCCTGGGGGTTCGTGAAAAACTGTTTTTT. This translates into CASSLGVREKLFF.